The 7 T cell receptor beta chains in this list originate from one sample, sequenced in a study of T cell responses to AZD1222 COVID-19 vaccine (dated by TCRdb to the early 2020s). In the paper's terms, the time point label means: baseline before first vaccination. Preparation of the library involved the immunoSEQ multiplex PCR assay. Sourced from immuneACCESS, this table was stored by TCRdb with only in-frame sequences that have V and J called. A share of the clones is absent; for the studies checked, an unresolved V gene accounts for under half, and the remainder has no known explanation. This sample gives about 120,000 clones in total; roughly 90% of them show up just once. 8.4% of the sample comes from the top ten. Specimen: peripheral blood, collected on day 0 of AZD1222 vaccination. These receptors were obtained from an adult in good health.

The chain carries TRBV6-6 and TRBJ2-4; 11 bases fit TRBD1. Germline-derived CDR1 and CDR2 are MNHNY and SVGAGI (reference sequence). V gave up 3 bases and J gave up 6 bases; unmatched junction bases: 7. This CDR3 has 16 amino acids. The CDR3 sequence is CASSYRTGGLGNIQYF. DNA of the CDR3: TGTGCCAGCAGTTATCGGACAGGGGGCTTGGGAAACATTCAGTACTTC.

This clone came up once. The J gene is TRBJ1-2, the V gene TRBV2; D ambiguous. V was pared by 6 bases and J by 3 bases, with 26 bases between. The CDR3 is 18 amino acids. Germline CDR1 reads SNHLY; CDR2 reads FYNNEI. The CDR3 is CASSARLLANPEHYGYTF. The CDR3 DNA sequence: TGTGCCAGCAGCGCACGGCTTCTAGCAAACCCCGAACACTATGGCTACACCTTC. Complete variable domain (other parts from reference TRBV2 and TRBJ1-2): EPEVTQTPSHQVTQMGQEVILRCVPISNHLYFYWYRQILGQKVEFLVSFYNNEISEKSEIFDDQFSVERPDGSNFTLKIRSTKLEDSAMYFCASSARLLANPEHYGYTFGSGTRLTVV.

There are a few counts of this clone. This rearrangement joins TRBV10-3 to TRBJ1-6, with D hard to call. The length of the CDR3 is 18 residues. Germline CDR1 ENHRY, CDR2 SYGVKD. CDR3 protein: CAYPVSSASLSYNSPLHF. CDR3 DNA sequence: TGTGCATACCCGGTGTCGAGCGCTAGTCTGTCCTATAATTCACCCCTCCACTTT.

The chain is built from TRBV15 and TRBJ2-1; 9 bases map to TRBD1. The germline V gene encodes CDR1 LNHNV and CDR2 YYDKDF (reference sequence). This CDR3 is 16 amino acids long. V lost 7 bases, J lost 4 bases, and 11 bases stayed unmatched. The CDR3 here is CATKTPGTGRYNEQFF. Here the CDR3 DNA reads TGTGCCACCAAGACCCCCGGGACAGGGAGGTACAATGAGCAGTTCTTC. The entire variable domain, with the rest obtained from reference TRBV15 and TRBJ2-1, is as follows: DAMVIQNPRYQVTQFGKPVTLSCSQTLNHNVMYWYQQKSSQAPKLLFHYYDKDFNNEADTPDNFQSRRPNTSFCFLDIRSPGLGDTAMYLCATKTPGTGRYNEQFFGPGTRLTVL.

This clone came up once. The chain is built from TRBV25-1 and TRBJ1-5; D is undetermined. The germline V and J ends were trimmed by 3 bases and 0 bases, with 12 bases remaining between them. CDR1 is MGHDK, CDR2 SYGVNS, per germline. The length of the CDR3 is 16 residues. CDR3 in amino acids: CASSDGRKGSNQPQHF. CDR3 sequence (DNA): TGTGCCAGCAGTGACGGAAGGAAAGGTAGCAATCAGCCCCAGCATTTT.

The chain combines TRBV19 with TRBJ1-1; a weak D match, TRBD1 (6 bases). Germline V gene data show CDR1 as LNHDA and CDR2 as SQIVND (reference sequence). CDR3 length: 16 residues. The germline V and J ends were trimmed by 4 bases and 0 bases, with 15 bases remaining between them. The CDR3 nucleotides read TGTGCCAGTAGTACGAAATACACAGGGTTGAACACTGAAGCTTTCTTT. Translation gives CASSTKYTGLNTEAFF.

V is TRBV24-1 and J is TRBJ2-1; possible D gene TRBD2, 7 bases. The CDR3 has 15 amino acids. Trimming pared 3 bases from V and 6 bases from J, leaving 14 bases between. Germline V gene sequence: CDR1 KGHDR, CDR2 SFDVKD. In DNA, the CDR3 is TGTGCCACCAGTGATCGGGGGGCGAAGATCAATGAGCAGTTCTTC. It translates to CATSDRGAKINEQFF.